Listed below are T cell receptor beta chains from one sample, sequenced in a study of neoadjuvant nivolumab and ipilimumab in lung cancer. Produced via immunoSEQ multiplex PCR; TCRdb's table is partial and in-frame only. The sample lists 40,000 to 60,000 clones, around 89% seen once, with roughly 3.7% in the top ten. The sequencing used blood, collected before neoadjuvant nivolumab, alone or with ipilimumab. The receptor set was obtained from an adult with non-small cell lung cancer. Some clones in this sample may be carry-over from other donors' samples. Each CDR3 is given with its conserved first and last residue. D genes are given only for firm matches. Size is omitted from some rows. Given values are once, few, many or a class for expanded clones.

V: TRBV30; size: NA; J: TRBJ1-5; D: NA; CDR3: CAWSGGVSQPQHF; DNA: TGTGCCTGGAGTGGGGGGGTTAGCCAGCCCCAGCATTTT
V: TRBV5-4; size: NA; J: TRBJ2-5; D: NA; CDR3: CASSLYGGQTQYF; DNA: TGTGCCAGCAGCTTGTACGGGGGACAGACCCAGTACTTC
V: TRBV7-9; size: NA; J: TRBJ1-2; D: TRBD1; CDR3: CASSLNQGADYGYTF; DNA: TGTGCCAGCAGCTTAAACCAGGGGGCAGACTATGGCTACACCTTC
V: TRBV15; size: NA; J: TRBJ2-2; D: NA; CDR3: CATSRGTGANTGELFF; DNA: TGTGCCACCAGCAGAGGAACGGGAGCGAACACCGGGGAGCTGTTTTTT
V: TRBV7-2; size: NA; J: TRBJ2-2; D: TRBD1; CDR3: CASSRGQGAVGELFF; DNA: TGTGCCAGCAGCCGGGGACAGGGGGCAGTCGGGGAGCTGTTTTTT
V: TRBV11-2; size: NA; J: TRBJ1-5; D: NA; CDR3: CASGTSYNQPQHF; DNA: TGTGCCAGCGGGACATCCTATAATCAGCCCCAGCATTTT
V: TRBV19; size: few; J: TRBJ1-1; D: NA; CDR3: CASSHDRQNTEAFF; DNA: TGTGCCAGTAGTCACGACAGGCAGAACACTGAAGCTTTCTTT
V: TRBV7-9; size: few; J: TRBJ2-2; D: NA; CDR3: CASSSTSGELFF; DNA: TGTGCCAGCAGCTCGACTAGCGGGGAGCTGTTTTTT
V: TRBV9; size: NA; J: TRBJ2-3; D: NA; CDR3: CASSVASPSTDTQYF; DNA: TGTGCCAGCAGCGTAGCCTCCCCTAGCACAGATACGCAGTATTTT
V: TRBV5-1; size: NA; J: TRBJ2-7; D: NA; CDR3: CASSLAGAHEQYF; DNA: TGCGCCAGCAGCTTGGCTGGGGCCCACGAGCAGTACTTC
V: TRBV5-1; size: NA; J: TRBJ1-2; D: NA; CDR3: CATRRNNYGYTF; DNA: TGCGCCACCCGAAGGAATAACTATGGCTACACCTTC
V: TRBV5-1; size: NA; J: TRBJ2-2; D: TRBD2; CDR3: CASSLEGGRAVTGELFF; DNA: TGCGCCAGCAGCTTGGAGGGCGGGAGGGCCGTCACCGGGGAGCTGTTTTTT
V: TRBV5-4; size: NA; J: TRBJ1-2; D: NA; CDR3: CASSSSQGNYGYTF; DNA: TGTGCCAGCAGTTCAAGTCAGGGAAACTATGGCTACACCTTC
V: TRBV7-9; size: NA; J: TRBJ2-1; D: TRBD2; CDR3: CASSISGGGEQFF; DNA: TGTGCCAGCAGTATATCCGGCGGGGGTGAGCAGTTCTTC
V: TRBV7-8; size: NA; J: TRBJ2-1; D: TRBD2; CDR3: CASSLGRVWNEQFF; DNA: TGTGCCAGCAGCCTAGGGAGGGTTTGGAATGAGCAGTTCTTC
V: TRBV14; size: NA; J: TRBJ2-7; D: TRBD2; CDR3: CASSQSLGLAGRKYF; DNA: TGTGCCAGCAGCCAAAGTCTTGGACTAGCGGGGAGAAAGTACTTC
V: TRBV5-1; size: NA; J: TRBJ1-2; D: NA; CDR3: CASSPGQYGYTF; DNA: TGCGCCAGCAGCCCCGGACAATATGGCTACACCTTC
V: TRBV30; size: NA; J: TRBJ1-2; D: TRBD1; CDR3: CAWAMKGTARNYGYTF; DNA: TGTGCCTGGGCAATGAAGGGGACAGCAAGAAACTATGGCTACACCTTC
V: TRBV18; size: NA; J: TRBJ2-1; D: TRBD2; CDR3: CASSPGLAGNEQFF; DNA: TGTGCCAGCTCACCGGGACTAGCGGGTAATGAGCAGTTCTTC
V: TRBV7-9; size: NA; J: TRBJ1-1; D: NA; CDR3: CASSSQGNTEAFF; DNA: TGTGCCAGCAGTTCTCAGGGGAACACTGAAGCTTTCTTT
V: TRBV18; size: NA; J: TRBJ1-2; D: TRBD1; CDR3: CASSPDRANGYTF; DNA: TGTGCCAGCTCACCGGACAGGGCGAATGGCTACACCTTC
V: TRBV11-1; size: NA; J: TRBJ1-1; D: TRBD1; CDR3: CASSVPGQGPNTEAFF; DNA: TGTGCCAGCAGCGTTCCGGGACAGGGCCCTAACACTGAAGCTTTCTTT
V: TRBV6-5; size: NA; J: TRBJ2-1; D: TRBD2; CDR3: CASSQRTSYNEQFF; DNA: TGTGCCAGCAGCCAAAGGACTAGCTACAATGAGCAGTTCTTC
V: TRBV7-3; size: NA; J: TRBJ2-1; D: NA; CDR3: CASSKGSYNEQFF; DNA: TGTGCCAGCAGCAAGGGCTCCTACAATGAGCAGTTCTTC
V: TRBV7-3; size: NA; J: TRBJ2-3; D: TRBD2; CDR3: CASSSGTSGFSTDTQYF; DNA: TGTGCCAGCAGCTCCGGGACTAGCGGCTTTAGCACAGATACGCAGTATTTT
V: TRBV30; size: NA; J: TRBJ2-7; D: TRBD1; CDR3: CAWSVRDRGPYEQYF; DNA: TGTGCCTGGAGTGTAAGGGACAGGGGTCCCTACGAGCAGTACTTC